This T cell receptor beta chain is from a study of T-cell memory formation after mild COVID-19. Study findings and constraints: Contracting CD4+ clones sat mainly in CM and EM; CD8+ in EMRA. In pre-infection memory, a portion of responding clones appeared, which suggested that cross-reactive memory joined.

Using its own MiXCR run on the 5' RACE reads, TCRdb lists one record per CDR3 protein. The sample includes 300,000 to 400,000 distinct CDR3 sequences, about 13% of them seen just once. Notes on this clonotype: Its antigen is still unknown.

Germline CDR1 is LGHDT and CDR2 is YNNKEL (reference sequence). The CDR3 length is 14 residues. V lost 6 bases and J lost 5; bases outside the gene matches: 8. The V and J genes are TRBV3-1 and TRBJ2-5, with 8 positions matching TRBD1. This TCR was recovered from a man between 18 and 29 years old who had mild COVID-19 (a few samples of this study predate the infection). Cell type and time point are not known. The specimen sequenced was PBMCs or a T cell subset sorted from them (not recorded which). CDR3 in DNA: TGTGCCAGCAGTCCCCAGGGGGCGGGGGAGACCCAGTACTTC. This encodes CASSPQGAGETQYF.